The rows below give T cell receptor beta chains drawn from one sample of a study of early T cells in non-severe SARS-CoV-2 infection. Using its own MiXCR run on the 5' RACE reads, TCRdb lists one record per CDR3 protein. Of more than 45,000 distinct CDR3 sequences listed, about 6.2% were seen once; the top ten hold under 8%. Sequences were derived from whole blood, sampled at baseline. The receptors originated from an adult who was a healthcare worker with PCR-confirmed SARS-CoV-2 infection or an uninfected control (not recorded which). The conserved cysteine and the conserved F or W are not part of the CDR3 here. Fields, in order: J gene, V gene, CDR3 length, CDR3 protein.

J gene: TRBJ1-2
V gene: TRBV6-2/TRBV6-3
CDR3 length: 11
CDR3 protein: ASSRQGNYGYT

J gene: TRBJ2-1
V gene: TRBV7-3
CDR3 length: 9
CDR3 protein: ASSSGQGLF

J gene: TRBJ2-7
V gene: TRBV11-2
CDR3 length: 14
CDR3 protein: ASSFPPGTSGSEQY

J gene: TRBJ2-2
V gene: TRBV15
CDR3 length: 14
CDR3 protein: ATSRGTSGVTGELF

J gene: TRBJ2-3
V gene: TRBV28
CDR3 length: 13
CDR3 protein: ASSPPGPSTDTQY

J gene: TRBJ2-7
V gene: TRBV12-3/TRBV12-4
CDR3 length: 12
CDR3 protein: ASSRRAGAGEQY

J gene: TRBJ2-3
V gene: TRBV24-1
CDR3 length: 14
CDR3 protein: ATSDFTLGSTDTQY

J gene: TRBJ2-5
V gene: TRBV5-4
CDR3 length: 11
CDR3 protein: ASSLGLQETQY

J gene: TRBJ1-1
V gene: TRBV5-4
CDR3 length: 14
CDR3 protein: ASSPALTGGMTEAF

J gene: TRBJ2-1
V gene: TRBV18
CDR3 length: 10
CDR3 protein: ASSPRVGEQF

J gene: TRBJ2-3
V gene: TRBV5-4
CDR3 length: 15
CDR3 protein: ASSFGQGGGPGDTQY

J gene: TRBJ2-2
V gene: TRBV2
CDR3 length: 18
CDR3 protein: ASSELARQRSKSTTGELF

J gene: TRBJ2-7
V gene: TRBV6-5
CDR3 length: 14
CDR3 protein: ASSYSLAGGPYEQY

J gene: TRBJ1-4
V gene: TRBV7-9
CDR3 length: 15
CDR3 protein: ASSTGQPHATNEKLF

J gene: TRBJ2-6
V gene: TRBV5-1
CDR3 length: 14
CDR3 protein: ASSLGGVSAANVLT

J gene: TRBJ2-7
V gene: TRBV2
CDR3 length: 10
CDR3 protein: ASSDRGYEQY

J gene: TRBJ2-7
V gene: TRBV6-6
CDR3 length: 11
CDR3 protein: ASRLPQGNEQY

J gene: TRBJ2-3
V gene: TRBV11-2
CDR3 length: 15
CDR3 protein: ASSLGQGGFGTDTQY

J gene: TRBJ2-1
V gene: TRBV28
CDR3 length: 12
CDR3 protein: ATQLDYSYNEQF

J gene: TRBJ2-5
V gene: TRBV20-1
CDR3 length: 12
CDR3 protein: SASNRGRAETQY

J gene: TRBJ2-2
V gene: TRBV12-3/TRBV12-4
CDR3 length: 15
CDR3 protein: ASNHGIAGDVTGELF

J gene: TRBJ1-4
V gene: TRBV25-1
CDR3 length: 13
CDR3 protein: ASSDPGQYNEKLF

J gene: TRBJ2-1
V gene: TRBV20-1
CDR3 length: 10
CDR3 protein: SASLSHNEQF

J gene: TRBJ1-5
V gene: TRBV2
CDR3 length: 12
CDR3 protein: ASSEIAGNQPQH

J gene: TRBJ2-7
V gene: TRBV4-1
CDR3 length: 14
CDR3 protein: ASSHPGQGRVYEQY

J gene: TRBJ2-1
V gene: TRBV19
CDR3 length: 13
CDR3 protein: ASSIPIGSNNEQF

J gene: TRBJ2-1
V gene: TRBV11-2
CDR3 length: 15
CDR3 protein: ASSLVAGRALYNEQF

J gene: TRBJ2-5
V gene: TRBV11-2
CDR3 length: 12
CDR3 protein: ASSLGSGRETQY

J gene: TRBJ1-2
V gene: TRBV10-3
CDR3 length: 14
CDR3 protein: AIASGSAGGHNGYT

J gene: TRBJ2-1
V gene: TRBV12-3/TRBV12-4
CDR3 length: 12
CDR3 protein: ASSLDVSLGEQF

J gene: TRBJ2-6
V gene: TRBV25-1
CDR3 length: 12
CDR3 protein: ASSEFRDANVLT

J gene: TRBJ2-3
V gene: TRBV10-3
CDR3 length: 11
CDR3 protein: AISRLGTDTQY

J gene: TRBJ2-4
V gene: TRBV5-1
CDR3 length: 12
CDR3 protein: ASSSEREKNIQY

J gene: TRBJ2-2
V gene: TRBV29-1
CDR3 length: 12
CDR3 protein: SVASGSVTGELF

J gene: TRBJ2-5
V gene: TRBV6-2/TRBV6-3
CDR3 length: 10
CDR3 protein: ASTYLGEPQY